This TCR beta chain was recovered during a study of regulatory T cells in long-lasting Graves disease. General observations from the study: In persistent patients, shared public clonotypes (around 2,500) outnumbered those in new patients (around 1,000).

The germline V gene has CDR1 LNHDA and CDR2 SQIVND (reference sequence). The CDR3 length is 14 residues. Deletions cut 3 bases from V and 1 base from J, with 9 bases between. Specified time point: newly diagnosed GD, antithyroid drugs for less than 3 months. With RNA extracted from PBMCs as input, the TCR library was made. This clonotype was picked up many times. Its specificity is not known. To make TCR beta libraries, researchers used iRepertoire HTBI primers and Arm-PCR of CDR3 regions. A single record per CDR3 protein comes from TCRdb applying MiXCR to the multiplex PCR reads. Of 450,000 to 700,000 distinct CDR3 sequences in the sample, roughly 13% were seen once. The sample was also reused in another study, on T cells in Graves' hyperthyroidism and ophthalmopathy. In that study: Diagnoses rested on clinical symptoms, serum thyroxine and TRAb, thyroid ultrasound and orbital computed tomography. Carried out on the TCR CDR3, a first-round RT-PCR used the HTBI primer set. Blood also contained most expanded thyroid clonotypes above 0.001.

The gene calls are TRBV19 and TRBJ1-1; D unclear. Specimen: peripheral blood mononuclear cells (PBMCs), collected at new diagnosis, from a patient treated with antithyroid drugs. This clonotype originated in a man aged 25 to 40 with Graves disease. CDR3 loop: CASSIPKGNTEAFF. The CDR3 DNA sequence: TGTGCCAGTAGTATCCCAAAGGGGAACACTGAAGCTTTCTTT.